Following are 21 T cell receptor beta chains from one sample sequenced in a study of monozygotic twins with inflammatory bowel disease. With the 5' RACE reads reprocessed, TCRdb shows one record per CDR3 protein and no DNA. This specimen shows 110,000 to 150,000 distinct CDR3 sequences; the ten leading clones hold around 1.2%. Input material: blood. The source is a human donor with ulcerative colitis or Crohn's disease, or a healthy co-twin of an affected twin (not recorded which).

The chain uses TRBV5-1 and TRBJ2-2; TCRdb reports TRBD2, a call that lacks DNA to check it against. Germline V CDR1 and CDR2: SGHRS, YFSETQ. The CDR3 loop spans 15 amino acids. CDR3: CASSLSSRDTGELFF.

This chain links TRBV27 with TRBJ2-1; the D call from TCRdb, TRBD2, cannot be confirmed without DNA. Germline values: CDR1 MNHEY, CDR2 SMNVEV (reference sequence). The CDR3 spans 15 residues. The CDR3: CASSSDLFSYNEQFF.

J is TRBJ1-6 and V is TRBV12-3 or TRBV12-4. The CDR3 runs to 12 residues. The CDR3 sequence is CASSITGPALHF.

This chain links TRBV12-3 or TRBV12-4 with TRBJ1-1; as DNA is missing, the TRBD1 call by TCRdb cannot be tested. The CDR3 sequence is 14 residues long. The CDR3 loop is CASRGGTGEGEAFF.

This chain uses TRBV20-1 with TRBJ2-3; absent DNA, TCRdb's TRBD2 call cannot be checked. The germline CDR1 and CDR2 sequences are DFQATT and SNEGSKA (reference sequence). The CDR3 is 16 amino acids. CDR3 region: CSAIYPGLASADTQYF.

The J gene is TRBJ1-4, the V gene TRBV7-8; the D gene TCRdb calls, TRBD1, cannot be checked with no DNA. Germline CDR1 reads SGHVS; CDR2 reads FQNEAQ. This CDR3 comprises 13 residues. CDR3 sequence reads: CASSFTGGEKLFF.

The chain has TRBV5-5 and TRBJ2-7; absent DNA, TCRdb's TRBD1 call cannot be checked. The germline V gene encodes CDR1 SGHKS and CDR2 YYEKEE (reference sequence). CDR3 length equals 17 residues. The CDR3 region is CASSSSRDGSSLYEQYF.

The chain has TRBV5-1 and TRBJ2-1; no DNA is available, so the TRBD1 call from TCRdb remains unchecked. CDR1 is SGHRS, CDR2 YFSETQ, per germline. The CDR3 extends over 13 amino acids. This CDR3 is CASSLEMDRGRVF.

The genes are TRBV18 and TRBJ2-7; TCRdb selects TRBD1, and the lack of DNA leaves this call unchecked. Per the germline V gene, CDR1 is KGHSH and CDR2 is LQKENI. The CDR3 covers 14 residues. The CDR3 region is CASSPSTGSYEQYF.

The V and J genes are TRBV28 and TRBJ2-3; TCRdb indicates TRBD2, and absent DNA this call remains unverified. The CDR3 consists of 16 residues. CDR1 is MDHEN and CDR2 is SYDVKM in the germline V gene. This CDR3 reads CASSSQLAGGADTQYF.

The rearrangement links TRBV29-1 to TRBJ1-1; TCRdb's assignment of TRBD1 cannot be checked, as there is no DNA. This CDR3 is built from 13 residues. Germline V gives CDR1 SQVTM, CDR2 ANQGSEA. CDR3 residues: CSVVSGGHTEAFF.

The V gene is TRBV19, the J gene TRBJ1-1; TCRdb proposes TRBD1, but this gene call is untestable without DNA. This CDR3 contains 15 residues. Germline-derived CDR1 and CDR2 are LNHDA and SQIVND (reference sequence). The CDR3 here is CASSIRGGGSTEAFF.

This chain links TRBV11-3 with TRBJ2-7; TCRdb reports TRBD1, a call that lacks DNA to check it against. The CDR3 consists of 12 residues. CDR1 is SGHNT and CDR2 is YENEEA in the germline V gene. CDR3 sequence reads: CASSRGGRKQYF.

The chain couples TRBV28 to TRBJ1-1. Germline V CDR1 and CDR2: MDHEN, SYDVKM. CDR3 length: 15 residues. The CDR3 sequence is CASSGGQRKNTEAFF.

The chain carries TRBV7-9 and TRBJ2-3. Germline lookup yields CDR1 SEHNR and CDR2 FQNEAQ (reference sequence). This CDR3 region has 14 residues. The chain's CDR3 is CASSLALSTDTQYF.

CDR3: CAISEVRGDGYTF. This chain links TRBV10-3 with TRBJ1-2; absent DNA, TCRdb's TRBD1 call cannot be checked. Germline V gives CDR1 ENHRY, CDR2 SYGVKD. The CDR3 extends over 13 amino acids.

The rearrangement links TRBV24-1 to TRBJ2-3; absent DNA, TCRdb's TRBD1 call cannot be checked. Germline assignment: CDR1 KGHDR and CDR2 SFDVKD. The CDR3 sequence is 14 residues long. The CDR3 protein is CATSDLGDRQTQYF.

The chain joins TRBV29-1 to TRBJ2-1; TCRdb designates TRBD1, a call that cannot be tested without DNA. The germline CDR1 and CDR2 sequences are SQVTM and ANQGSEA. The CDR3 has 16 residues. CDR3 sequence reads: CSVLNPEQGVWNEQFF.

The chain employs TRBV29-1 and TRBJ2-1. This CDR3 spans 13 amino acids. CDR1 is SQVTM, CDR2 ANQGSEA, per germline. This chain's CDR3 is CSLRRPLTAEQFF.

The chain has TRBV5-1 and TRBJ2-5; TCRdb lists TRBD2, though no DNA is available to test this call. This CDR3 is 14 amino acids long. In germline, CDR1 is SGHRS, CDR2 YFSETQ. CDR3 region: CASSLDTSGETQYF. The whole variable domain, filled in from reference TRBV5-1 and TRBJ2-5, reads KAGVTQTPRYLIKTRGQQVTLSCSPISGHRSVSWYQQTPGQGLQFLFEYFSETQRNKGNFPGRFSGRQFSNSRSEMNVSTLELGDSALYLCASSLDTSGETQYFGPGTRLLVL.

The CDR3 spells CASSLEPAGVNTEAFF. V is TRBV5-1 and J is TRBJ1-1. Germline loops: CDR1 SGHRS, CDR2 YFSETQ. CDR3 length equals 16 residues.